Shown below are 32 T cell receptor beta chains from a single sample sequenced in a study of control samples from healthy donors and cancer patients. Clones were sequenced by immunoSEQ multiplex PCR, and TCRdb holds only the in-frame ones, with some missing. The sample holds about 150,000 clones, about 93% seen once. The sample taken for sequencing was blood. The receptor set was obtained from a man between 50 and 59 years old in good health.

The chain combines TRBV7-2 with TRBJ2-5; possibly TRBD1 for D (5 bases). Germline CDR1 is SGHTA and CDR2 is FQGNSA. The length of the CDR3 is 13 residues. Trimming took off 2 bases at V and 5 bases at J, with 9 bases between the two ends. The CDR3 protein is CASSLLGVETQYF. The CDR3 DNA reads TGTGCCAGCAGCTTACTAGGGGTCGAGACCCAGTACTTC.

The rearrangement links TRBV6-5 to TRBJ2-5, with TRBD2 matching over 7 bases. V lost 7 bases to trimming and J lost 5 bases; unmatched junction nucleotides: 7. The CDR3 length is 13 residues. In germline, CDR1 is MNHEY, CDR2 SVGAGI. This chain's CDR3 is CASTAGAGETQYF. In nucleotides, the CDR3 is TGTGCCAGCACGGCGGGAGCCGGGGAGACCCAGTACTTC.

The CDR3 here is CASSLMSDRAYEQYF. The CDR3 nucleotides are TGTGCCAGCAGCTTGATGTCGGACAGAGCCTACGAGCAGTACTTC. This chain connects TRBV5-6 to TRBJ2-7, with D perhaps TRBD1 (6 bases). Germline V gene lookup returns CDR1 SGHDT and CDR2 YYEEEE. This CDR3 is 15 amino acids long. With 1 base removed from V and 2 bases from J, the gap between germline ends came to 13 bases. The variable domain in full, with the rest retrieved from reference TRBV5-6 and TRBJ2-7, is DAGVTQSPTHLIKTRGQQVTLRCSPKSGHDTVSWYQQALGQGPQFIFQYYEEEERQRGNFPDRFSGHQFPNYSSELNVNALLLGDSALYLCASSLMSDRAYEQYFGPGTRLTVT.

This rearrangement joins TRBV5-1 to TRBJ2-7; D remains unclear. The V and J ends lost 7 bases and 0 bases respectively, with 14 bases between them. Germline V lookup: CDR1 SGHRS, CDR2 YFSETQ. The CDR3 length is 14 residues. This CDR3 reads CASGKDGSSYEQYF. CDR3 bases: TGCGCCAGCGGAAAGGACGGCAGCTCCTACGAGCAGTACTTC.

The chain has TRBV5-1 and TRBJ1-5; 9 nucleotides match TRBD1. V shed 4 bases, J shed 1 base, and the junction held 3 bases outside the gene matches. CDR1 and CDR2 from the germline V gene are SGHRS and YFSETQ. This CDR3 region has 15 residues. CDR3 bases: TGCGCCAGCAGCCCACAGGGGGCAAGCAATCAGCCCCAGCATTTT. This encodes CASSPQGASNQPQHF.

This chain connects TRBV30 to TRBJ2-5, with D maybe TRBD1 (7 bases). The length of the CDR3 is 13 residues. Germline-derived CDR1 and CDR2 are GTSNPN and SVGIG (reference sequence). The V end was cut by 4 bases, the J end by 5 bases, with 14 bases between. The CDR3 nucleotides are TGTGCCTGGACCCCAGGGGGAGGCGAGACCCAGTACTTC. It yields the protein CAWTPGGGETQYF. The full variable domain, in which reference TRBV30 and TRBJ2-5 provide the parts outside the CDR3, is SQTIHQWPATLVQPVGSPLSLECTVEGTSNPNLYWYRQAAGRGLQLLFYSVGIGQISSEVPQNLSASRPQDRQFILSSKKLLLSDSGFYLCAWTPGGGETQYFGPGTRLLVL.

The chain uses TRBV5-1 and TRBJ2-1, with TRBD2 matching 13 bases. Germline CDR1 reads SGHRS; CDR2 reads YFSETQ. After removal of 3 bases from V and 7 bases from J, the junction contained 13 bases not matched to a gene. The CDR3 is 18 amino acids. The chain's CDR3 is CASSSIGLAGAGLNEQFF. CDR3 sequence (DNA): TGCGCCAGCAGCTCTATTGGACTAGCGGGAGCCGGGTTGAATGAGCAGTTCTTC.

This clone came up a few times. The chain combines TRBV5-4 with TRBJ1-2, with 7 bases that match TRBD1. The CDR3 is made up of 14 amino acids. Germline CDR1 SGHNT, CDR2 YYREEE (reference sequence). The ends lost 9 bases at V and 2 bases at J; junction bases unmatched: 10. CDR3 nucleotides: TGTGCCACCTCACTACCGACAGGGAACTATGGCTACACCTTC. Protein sequence: CATSLPTGNYGYTF.

The V and J genes are TRBV7-8 and TRBJ1-4, with a tentative D call TRBD1 (6 bases). The CDR3 runs 15 residues. Trimming pared 6 bases from V and 8 bases from J, leaving 19 bases between. The germline gives CDR1 SGHVS, CDR2 FQNEAQ. Here the CDR3 DNA reads TGTGCCAGCAGTTCTACAGGGAATCGACGGGAAAAACTGTTTTTT. Residues: CASSSTGNRREKLFF.

V is TRBV29-1 and J is TRBJ1-1; D ambiguous. The germline V gene has CDR1 SQVTM and CDR2 ANQGSEA. The CDR3 spans 12 residues. V shed 8 bases and J shed 5 bases, with 15 bases lying between them. The CDR3: CSLNRGGTEAFF. The CDR3 nucleotides are TGCAGCCTTAACCGGGGAGGAACTGAAGCTTTCTTT.

The genes are TRBV11-2 and TRBJ2-7, with a possible D match to TRBD2 (5 bases). This CDR3 spans 14 amino acids. V lost 5 bases and J 7 bases, leaving 18 bases between the germline ends. Germline V gene lookup returns CDR1 SGHAT and CDR2 FQNNGV. CDR3 region: CASSPRVFSGEQYF. The CDR3 bases are TGTGCCAGCAGCCCTCGGGTGTTTTCGGGGGAGCAGTACTTC.

Of note for this clone: One junction end disagrees with the germline gene, perhaps due to a read error. V gene TRBV7-7 combines with J gene TRBJ2-7; no clear D. The CDR3 contains 15 residues. The germline gives CDR1 SSHAT, CDR2 FNYEAQ (reference sequence). The CDR3 region is CASSLNQVRFYEQYF. The CDR3 DNA is TGTGCTAGCAGCTTAAATCAGGTGCGCTTCTACGAGCAGTACTTC.

This clone was found once. DNA of the CDR3: TGTGCCACAAGCCCTGCGGGTAGGCCCACAGATACGCAGTATTTT. Amino acid sequence: CATSPAGRPTDTQYF. The chain recombines TRBV10-3 with TRBJ2-3; TRBD2 might be the D (5 bases). The V end lost 10 bases, the J end lost 2 bases, and 19 bases lay between the germline ends. The CDR3 is made up of 15 amino acids. Per germline, CDR1 ENHRY and CDR2 SYGVKD.

The CDR3 loop reads CASSLSVSGSGANVLTF. In DNA, the CDR3 is TGTGCCAGCAGCTTATCGGTCTCGGGGTCTGGGGCCAACGTCCTGACTTTC. The rearrangement joins TRBV7-9 to TRBJ2-6, with D possibly being TRBD2 (5 bases). CDR3 length: 17 residues. Germline CDR1 SEHNR, CDR2 FQNEAQ (reference sequence). Trimming stripped 2 bases from V and 1 base from J, with 12 bases between.

The V and J genes are TRBV6-6 and TRBJ2-1; TRBD2 aligns across 13 bases. This CDR3 spans 15 amino acids. CDR1 and CDR2 from the germline V gene are MNHNY and SVGAGI (reference sequence). J lost 9 bases, V lost 5 bases, and 7 bases had no gene match. In nucleotides, the CDR3 is TGTGCCAGCAGTCAACTAGCGGGAGGGCCCACTGAGCAGTTCTTC. Encoded protein: CASSQLAGGPTEQFF.

CDR3 nucleotide sequence: TGCGCCAGCAGTTTCGGGAGCGGGAGCTACGAGCAGTACTTC. It encodes CASSFGSGSYEQYF. The J gene is TRBJ2-7, the V gene TRBV5-1; TRBD2 matches 8 bases. Trimming took 5 bases from V and 3 from J; bases not matched to a gene: 7. Germline loops: CDR1 SGHRS, CDR2 YFSETQ. The length of the CDR3 is 14 residues.

The rearrangement uses TRBV7-9 and TRBJ1-6, with D possibly being TRBD1 (5 bases). The V end lost 5 bases, the J end lost 7 bases, and 9 bases lay between the germline ends. Germline assignment: CDR1 SEHNR and CDR2 FQNEAQ (reference sequence). The CDR3 is 13 amino acids. The chain's CDR3 is CASSPQENSPLHF. The CDR3 DNA reads as TGTGCCAGCAGCCCACAGGAAAATTCACCCCTCCACTTT.

The chain carries TRBV5-1 and TRBJ2-1; a possible D gene is TRBD2 (6 bases). The CDR3 has 15 amino acids. V shed 0 bases and J shed 5 bases, with 12 bases lying between them. In germline, CDR1 is SGHRS, CDR2 YFSETQ. CDR3 region: CASSLGGRTNNEQFF. CDR3 sequence (DNA): TGCGCCAGCAGCTTGGGGGGGAGGACAAACAATGAGCAGTTCTTC.

V and J are TRBV6-1 and TRBJ2-1; 7 positions agree with TRBD2. Losses at the gene ends were 3 bases for V and 7 bases for J; bases not matched to a gene: 12. The CDR3 sequence is 16 residues long. CDR1 MNHNS and CDR2 SASEGT come from the germline V gene. The CDR3 here is CASSEGGSGAGNEQFF. The CDR3 DNA reads TGTGCCAGCAGTGAGGGGGGGAGCGGGGCGGGTAATGAGCAGTTCTTC.

The chain uses TRBV10-2 and TRBJ2-7, with D maybe TRBD2 (7 bases). Germline CDR1 WSHSY, CDR2 SAAADI. The CDR3 is 14 residues long. V was clipped by 4 bases and J by 2 bases, with 12 bases between them. The CDR3 loop reads CASSGRGLTYEQYF. Here the CDR3 DNA reads TGCGCCAGCAGTGGCAGGGGACTAACCTACGAGCAGTACTTC.

The chain couples TRBV14 to TRBJ2-3; D gene ambiguous. Trimming pared 1 base from V and 3 bases from J, leaving 2 bases between. Germline CDR1 is SGHDN and CDR2 is FVKESK. This CDR3 spans 12 amino acids. CDR3 protein: CASSQGTDTQYF. In DNA form, the CDR3 reads TGTGCCAGCAGCCAAGGAACAGATACGCAGTATTTT.

The chain links TRBV15 to TRBJ1-6, with D hard to call. Between the trimmed V and J ends, which lost 0 bases and 10 bases, there was a span of 13 bases. Germline V gene data show CDR1 as LNHNV and CDR2 as YYDKDF (reference sequence). The CDR3 spans 15 residues. Here the CDR3 reads CATSREAGVGSPLHF. Here the CDR3 DNA reads TGTGCCACCAGCAGAGAGGCGGGAGTCGGGTCACCCCTCCACTTT.

The chain links TRBV4-1 to TRBJ2-3; 9 nucleotides agree with TRBD2. Trimming cost V 0 bases and J 2 bases; bases outside gene matches: 6. CDR1 is MGHRA and CDR2 is YSYEKL in the germline V gene. This CDR3 has 17 amino acids. The CDR3 loop is CASSQDGAGGPTDTQYF. CDR3 bases: TGCGCCAGCAGCCAAGATGGAGCGGGGGGCCCCACAGATACGCAGTATTTT.

This clone was counted once. J is TRBJ2-7 and V is TRBV11-1; D perhaps matches TRBD1 (6 bases). Germline lookup yields CDR1 SGHAT and CDR2 FQDESV (reference sequence). V lost 5 bases to trimming and J lost 2 bases, with 13 bases between them. This CDR3 has 14 residues. Here the CDR3 DNA reads TGTGCCAGCAGCATAAGGACAGTCACCTACGAGCAGTACTTC. This translates into CASSIRTVTYEQYF.

CDR3 in amino acids: CASSYLDTTDTQYF. CDR3 sequence (DNA): TGTGCCAGCAGTTACTTAGACACAACAGATACGCAGTATTTT. The chain carries TRBV6-2 or TRBV6-3 and TRBJ2-3; the D is unclear. Germline CDR1 and CDR2: MNHEY and SVGEGT. The CDR3 loop spans 14 amino acids. V lost 1 base to trimming and J lost 3 bases, with 8 bases between them.

The chain combines TRBV5-1 with TRBJ2-3, with D perhaps matching TRBD2 (6 bases). The CDR3 spans 15 residues. Germline loops: CDR1 SGHRS, CDR2 YFSETQ. Trimming stripped 1 base from V and 6 bases from J, with 15 bases between. This CDR3 reads CASSLTSGPTDTQYF. In DNA, the CDR3 is TGCGCCAGCAGCTTGACCAGCGGGCCGACGGATACGCAGTATTTT.

J is TRBJ1-5 and V is TRBV2, with 7 nucleotides matching TRBD1. Unmatched junction bases numbered 8, after V lost 8 bases and J lost 4 bases. Germline-derived CDR1 and CDR2 are SNHLY and FYNNEI. This CDR3 contains 14 residues. CDR3 DNA: TGTGCCAGCCGAGACAGGGTCTTTAATCAGCCCCAGCATTTT. The encoded protein is CASRDRVFNQPQHF.

CDR3 protein: CATSRDLGNNEQFF. Written as DNA, the CDR3 is TGTGCCACCAGCAGAGATCTGGGGAACAATGAGCAGTTCTTC. The chain has TRBV15 and TRBJ2-1; D not certain. CDR3 length: 14 amino acids. Germline V CDR1 and CDR2: LNHNV, YYDKDF (reference sequence). V gave up 0 bases and J gave up 5 bases, with 8 bases separating them.

The chain recombines TRBV27 with TRBJ1-1, with 9 bases that match TRBD1. V dropped 9 bases and J dropped 4; count of bases not matched to a gene: 6. From germline, CDR1 is MNHEY and CDR2 SMNVEV (reference sequence). This CDR3 comprises 13 residues. CDR3 DNA: TGTGCCAGGGACGAGGGACAGGGCACTGAAGCTTTCTTT. This translates into CARDEGQGTEAFF.

This clone is a singleton in its sample. This CDR3 is CASSPARLAETQYF. CDR3 nucleotide sequence: TGTGCCAGCTCACCAGCCAGGCTAGCAGAGACCCAGTACTTC. This chain joins TRBV18 and TRBJ2-5; D perhaps matches TRBD2 (5 bases). The CDR3 is 14 residues long. V was pared by 2 bases and J by 4 bases, with 11 bases between. Germline assignment: CDR1 KGHSH and CDR2 LQKENI. Full variable domain (outside the CDR3, taken from reference TRBV18 and TRBJ2-5): NAGVMQNPRHLVRRRGQEARLRCSPMKGHSHVYWYRQLPEEGLKFMVYLQKENIIDESGMPKERFSAEFPKEGPSILRIQQVVRGDSAAYFCASSPARLAETQYFGPGTRLLVL.

Written as DNA, the CDR3 is TGCGCCAGCAGCCCCGACGGGACAGGGAATCGGCAGCCCCAGCATTTT. Its protein is CASSPDGTGNRQPQHF. The rearrangement uses TRBV4-1 and TRBJ1-5; TRBD1 matches at 9 bases. With V trimmed by 4 bases and J by 7 bases, 11 bases remained unmatched. The germline gives CDR1 MGHRA, CDR2 YSYEKL. The CDR3 length is 16 residues.

This clone was counted only a few times. The chain couples TRBV27 to TRBJ2-7; 11 positions match TRBD2. V dropped 5 bases and J dropped 2; count of bases not matched to a gene: 5. CDR1 MNHEY and CDR2 SMNVEV come from the germline V gene (reference sequence). The CDR3 contains 15 residues. The CDR3 region is CASSPPGLAAYEQYF. CDR3 coding DNA: TGTGCCAGCAGTCCCCCGGGACTAGCGGCCTACGAGCAGTACTTC.